This T cell receptor (beta chain) was retrieved from a study of T-cell memory formation after mild COVID-19. About this clonotype: Its antigen is still unknown.

CDR3 length: 17 amino acids. From germline, CDR1 is SGHRS and CDR2 YFSETQ. With 2 bases clipped from V and 2 bases from J, the junction kept 9 bases outside the gene matches. Study-wide points: The second-wave clones peaking on day 37 were not confirmed as SARS-CoV-2-specific.

A single record per CDR3 protein comes from TCRdb applying MiXCR to the 5' RACE reads. This sample carries some 350,000 distinct CDR3 sequences, 13% of them seen once, and the ten largest clones take over 20%. The chain couples TRBV5-1 to TRBJ2-1, with 8 bases aligning to TRBD2. This receptor was obtained from a man between 18 and 35 years old who had mild COVID-19 (a few samples of this study predate the infection). Cell type and time point are not known. Specimen: PBMCs or a T cell subset sorted from them (not recorded which). CDR3 protein: CASSFISGGAPYNEQFF. The CDR3 bases are TGCGCCAGCAGCTTTATTTCCGGGGGGGCCCCCTACAATGAGCAGTTCTTC. The whole variable domain, filled in from reference TRBV5-1 and TRBJ2-1, reads KAGVTQTPRYLIKTRGQQVTLSCSPISGHRSVSWYQQTPGQGLQFLFEYFSETQRNKGNFPGRFSGRQFSNSRSEMNVSTLELGDSALYLCASSFISGGAPYNEQFFGPGTRLTVL.